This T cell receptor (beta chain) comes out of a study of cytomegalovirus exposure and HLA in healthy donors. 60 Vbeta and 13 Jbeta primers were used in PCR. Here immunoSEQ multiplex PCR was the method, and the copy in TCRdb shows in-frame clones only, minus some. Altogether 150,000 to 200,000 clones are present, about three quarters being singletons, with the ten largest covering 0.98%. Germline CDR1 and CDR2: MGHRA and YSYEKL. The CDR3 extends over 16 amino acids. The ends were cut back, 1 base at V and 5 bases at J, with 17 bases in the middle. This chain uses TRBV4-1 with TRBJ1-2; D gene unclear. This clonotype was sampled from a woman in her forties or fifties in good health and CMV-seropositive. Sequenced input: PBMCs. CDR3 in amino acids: CASSQGRGGKPYGYTF. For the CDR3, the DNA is TGCGCCAGCAGCCAAGGTCGCGGAGGGAAGCCTTATGGCTACACCTTC.